The TCR beta chain described here comes from a study of CD8+ T cells in alopecia areata. cDNA reverse transcribed from extracted RNA served as the sequencing template. Clones were read by immunoSEQ multiplex PCR, and TCRdb kept only the in-frame ones, dropping some. The sample records more than 95,000 clones, about 46% being singletons. Study results and caveats: Researchers reported that TCR sharing among patients proved less clear than in mice, possibly HLA-linked.

On this clone: The target antigen is unknown.

Samples from alopecia areata patients were lesional scalp punch biopsies and peripheral blood. V lost 4 bases and J 5 bases, leaving 24 bases between the germline ends. This CDR3 is 17 amino acids long. Germline CDR1 and CDR2: SGDLS and YYNGEE. Sequenced sample: NKG2D-low CD8+ T cells sorted from blood. The J gene is TRBJ1-1, the V gene TRBV9; TRBD1 might be the D (6 bases). This clonotype originated in a human donor with alopecia areata. Here the CDR3 reads CASSQVSVGASGTEAFF. CDR3 bases: TGTGCCAGCAGCCAAGTGAGTGTGGGGGCTTCGGGAACTGAAGCTTTCTTT.